The sequence of this TCR beta chain was determined in a study of control samples from healthy donors and cancer patients (dated by TCRdb to 2019 to 2021). The library was made by the immunoSEQ multiplex PCR assay. Sourced from immuneACCESS, this table was stored by TCRdb with only in-frame sequences that have V and J called. A share of the clones is absent; for the studies checked, an unresolved V gene accounts for under half, and the remainder has no known explanation. A total of tens of thousands of clones appear in this sample, 90% of them only once. 5.5% to 7% of the sample goes to the ten largest clones. A word on this clone: It has no known antigen specificity. One base away there is no much larger clone; base qualities are not given.

This TCR was sampled from a man between 60 and 70 years old with colorectal cancer. Input material: PBMCs.

The nucleotide sequence reads as follows: TGTGCCAGCAGCTTAGAACCGGGGCATGAGCAGTTCTTC. Its coded protein is CASSLEPGHEQFF. The rearrangement combines TRBV7-2 with TRBJ2-1; the D gene is possibly TRBD1 or TRBD2, with 5 bases matching each. The CDR3 numbers 13 residues from cysteine through phenylalanine. This entry keeps only the CDR3 DNA: 39 bases, framed from base 1. CDR1 and CDR2 were assigned from the germline V gene as SGHTA and FQGNSA. Relative to germline, V is 1 base shorter and J is 8 bases shorter, with 9 bases between their ends.